The 10 T cell receptor beta chains listed next were all sequenced from one sample in a study of shared clonotypes between healthy human individuals. Libraries were prepared by immunoSEQ multiplex PCR; TCRdb keeps only in-frame clonotypes and omits some of them. The sample lists under 200,000 clones, 85% to 95% occurring once. What was sequenced was naive CD4+ T cells sorted from blood. The subset: CD45RA+ positively selected. These receptors originate from a woman younger than 45 in good health.

The chain is built from TRBV6-5 and TRBJ2-5; D is unclear. The germline CDR1 and CDR2 sequences are MNHEY and SVGAGI. V dropped 2 bases and J dropped 1 base, with 11 bases sitting between them. The CDR3 covers 15 residues. CDR3 nucleotide sequence: TGTGCCAGCAGTTACAACGTGGTAGGCCAAGAGACCCAGTACTTC. Protein sequence: CASSYNVVGQETQYF.

This clone was observed once. The chain carries TRBV15 and TRBJ2-7, with 7 bases fitting TRBD1. The V gene end was trimmed by 1 base and the J gene end by 0 bases; junction bases not matched to a gene: 6. This CDR3 is 16 amino acids long. Germline V gene lookup returns CDR1 LNHNV and CDR2 YYDKDF (reference sequence). The CDR3 nucleotides are TGTGCCACCAGCAGAGGTAACCGGGACAGCTCCTACGAGCAGTACTTC. This encodes CATSRGNRDSSYEQYF.

The chain joins TRBV28 to TRBJ2-7, with D possibly being TRBD2 (6 bases). The CDR3 has 15 residues. Germline V gene lookup returns CDR1 MDHEN and CDR2 SYDVKM. The germline V and J ends were trimmed by 7 bases and 2 bases, with 18 bases remaining between them. CDR3 residues: CASTGSWTGTYEQYF. The CDR3 nucleotides read TGTGCCAGCACCGGGAGTTGGACCGGGACCTACGAGCAGTACTTC.

The chain is built from TRBV19 and TRBJ1-2, with D possibly being TRBD1 (5 bases). This CDR3 has 10 residues. In germline, CDR1 is LNHDA, CDR2 SQIVND (reference sequence). V was clipped by 11 bases and J by 3 bases, with 7 bases between them. The CDR3 spells CASGHYGYTF. The CDR3 DNA reads TGTGCCTCAGGGCACTATGGCTACACCTTC.

This sequence joins TRBV6-1 and TRBJ2-2; D is perhaps TRBD1 (6 bases). Between the trimmed V and J ends, which lost 7 bases and 3 bases, there was a span of 9 bases. This CDR3 comprises 13 residues. CDR1 and CDR2 (germline): MNHNS, SASEGT. This CDR3 is CASTGVYTGELFF. CDR3 DNA sequence: TGTGCCAGCACAGGGGTATACACCGGGGAGCTGTTTTTT.

This chain links TRBV5-4 with TRBJ1-6, with D hard to call. The V gene's germline CDR1 is SGHNT and CDR2 YYREEE (reference sequence). V lost 2 bases, J lost 5 bases, and 11 bases lay in between. The CDR3 is made up of 15 amino acids. The CDR3 DNA is TGTGCCAGCAGCTTTTCTGGGAGAGATAATTCACCCCTCCACTTT. Its translation: CASSFSGRDNSPLHF.

The chain links TRBV10-3 to TRBJ2-7, with D perhaps matching TRBD1 (5 bases). The V end lost 3 bases, the J end lost 5 bases, and 20 bases lay between the germline ends. The CDR3 has 16 amino acids. Looked up from germline, CDR1 is ENHRY and CDR2 is SYGVKD. CDR3 in amino acids: CAISEVTGALPHEQYF. The CDR3 nucleotides read TGTGCCATCAGTGAAGTCACTGGGGCGCTACCCCACGAGCAGTACTTC.

The genes are TRBV29-1 and TRBJ1-4; tentatively, D is TRBD1 (6 bases). V was shortened by 3 bases and J by 8 bases, with 13 bases between the two germline ends. The CDR3 runs to 13 residues. Germline V gives CDR1 SQVTM, CDR2 ANQGSEA. The CDR3 protein is CSVEGAVGEKLFF. Here the CDR3 DNA reads TGCAGCGTTGAGGGGGCGGTTGGGGAAAAACTGTTTTTT.

This clone was picked up one time. This chain links TRBV6-6 with TRBJ1-1; a weak D match, TRBD1 (5 bases). V gave up 6 bases and J gave up 0 bases, with 11 bases separating them. The CDR3 has 14 residues. Germline V gives CDR1 MNHNY, CDR2 SVGAGI (reference sequence). The CDR3 DNA is TGTGCCAGCAGGCCGGGACGGGTGAACACTGAAGCTTTCTTT. Amino acids: CASRPGRVNTEAFF.

This chain joins TRBV6-1 and TRBJ1-2; 10 positions match TRBD1. With 3 bases clipped from V and 3 bases from J, the junction kept 7 bases outside the gene matches. The CDR3 has 16 amino acids. Germline assignment: CDR1 MNHNS and CDR2 SASEGT. CDR3 sequence reads: CASSDGGTGDYYGYTF. The CDR3 nucleotides read TGTGCCAGCAGTGATGGAGGGACAGGGGATTACTATGGCTACACCTTC.